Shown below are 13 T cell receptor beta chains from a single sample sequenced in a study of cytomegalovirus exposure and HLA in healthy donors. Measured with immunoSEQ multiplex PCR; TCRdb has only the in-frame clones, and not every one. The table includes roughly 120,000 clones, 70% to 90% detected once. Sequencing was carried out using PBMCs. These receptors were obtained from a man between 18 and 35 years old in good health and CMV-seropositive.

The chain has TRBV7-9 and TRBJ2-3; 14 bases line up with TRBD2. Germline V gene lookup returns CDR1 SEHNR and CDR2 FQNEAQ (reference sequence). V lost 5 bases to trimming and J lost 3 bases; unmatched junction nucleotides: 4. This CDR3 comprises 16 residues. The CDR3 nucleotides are TGTGCCAGCAGCCCCAGACTAGCGGGGGGGACAGATACGCAGTATTTT. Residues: CASSPRLAGGTDTQYF.

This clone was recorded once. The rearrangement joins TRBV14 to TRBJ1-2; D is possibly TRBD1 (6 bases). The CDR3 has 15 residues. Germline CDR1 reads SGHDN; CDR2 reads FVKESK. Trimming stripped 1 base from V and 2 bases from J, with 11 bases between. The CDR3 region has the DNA TGTGCCAGCAGCCAAGGATTACAGGGAAACTATGGCTACACCTTC. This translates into CASSQGLQGNYGYTF.

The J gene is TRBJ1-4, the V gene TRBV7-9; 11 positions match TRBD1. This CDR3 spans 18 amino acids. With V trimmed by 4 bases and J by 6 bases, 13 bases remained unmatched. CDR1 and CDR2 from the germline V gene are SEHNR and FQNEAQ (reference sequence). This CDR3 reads CASSYFFRTGGLHEKLFF. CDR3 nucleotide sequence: TGTGCCAGCAGCTACTTTTTTAGGACAGGGGGCCTCCATGAAAAACTGTTTTTT.

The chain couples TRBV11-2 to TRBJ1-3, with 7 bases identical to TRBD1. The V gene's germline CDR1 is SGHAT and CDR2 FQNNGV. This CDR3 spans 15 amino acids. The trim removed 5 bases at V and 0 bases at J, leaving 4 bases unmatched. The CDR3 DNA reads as TGTGCCAGCAGCAGCAGGACAGGCTCTGGAAACACCATATATTTT. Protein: CASSSRTGSGNTIYF.

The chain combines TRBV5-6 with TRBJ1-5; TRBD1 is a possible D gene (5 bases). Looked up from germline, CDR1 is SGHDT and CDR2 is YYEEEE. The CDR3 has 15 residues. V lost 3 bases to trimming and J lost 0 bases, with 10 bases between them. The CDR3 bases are TGTGCCAGCAGCTCGGGACTGCATAGCAATCAGCCCCAGCATTTT. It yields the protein CASSSGLHSNQPQHF.

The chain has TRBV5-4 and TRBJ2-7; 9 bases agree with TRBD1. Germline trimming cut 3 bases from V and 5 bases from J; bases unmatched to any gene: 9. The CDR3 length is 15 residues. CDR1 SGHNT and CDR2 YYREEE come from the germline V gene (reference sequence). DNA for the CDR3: TGTGCCAGCAGCTGGAGGGGACAGGGTAGCGACGAGCAGTACTTC. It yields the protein CASSWRGQGSDEQYF.

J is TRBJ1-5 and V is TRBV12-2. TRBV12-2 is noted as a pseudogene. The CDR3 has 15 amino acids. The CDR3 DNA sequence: TGTGCAAGTCGCTTAGGGGCGAGGGGCAATCAGCCCCAGCATTTT. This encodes CASRLGARGNQPQHF.

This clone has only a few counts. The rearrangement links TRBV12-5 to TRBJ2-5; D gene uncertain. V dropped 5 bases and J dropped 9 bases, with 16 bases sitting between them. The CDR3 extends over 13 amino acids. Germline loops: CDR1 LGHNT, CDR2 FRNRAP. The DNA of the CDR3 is TGTGCTAGTGGTCCCCATCTGTTAAGAGCCCAGTACTTC. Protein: CASGPHLLRAQYF. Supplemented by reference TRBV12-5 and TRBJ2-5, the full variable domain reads DARVTQTPRHKVTEMGQEVTMRCQPILGHNTVFWYRQTMMQGLELLAYFRNRAPLDDSGMPKDRFSAEMPDATLATLKIQPSEPRDSAVYFCASGPHLLRAQYFGPGTRLLVL.

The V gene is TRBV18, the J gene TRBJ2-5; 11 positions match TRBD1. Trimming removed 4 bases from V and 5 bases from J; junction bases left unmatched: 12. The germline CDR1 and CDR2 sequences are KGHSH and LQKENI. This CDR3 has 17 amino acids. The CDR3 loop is CASSRTGGAPSRETQYF. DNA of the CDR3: TGTGCCAGCTCACGGACAGGGGGCGCGCCAAGCCGGGAGACCCAGTACTTC.

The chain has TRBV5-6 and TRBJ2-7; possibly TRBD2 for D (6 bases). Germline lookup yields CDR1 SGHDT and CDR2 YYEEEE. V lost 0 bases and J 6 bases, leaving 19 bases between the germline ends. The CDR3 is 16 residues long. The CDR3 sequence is CASSLAGAEEGFEQYF. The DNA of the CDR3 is TGTGCCAGCAGCTTGGCCGGGGCGGAGGAGGGTTTCGAGCAGTACTTC.

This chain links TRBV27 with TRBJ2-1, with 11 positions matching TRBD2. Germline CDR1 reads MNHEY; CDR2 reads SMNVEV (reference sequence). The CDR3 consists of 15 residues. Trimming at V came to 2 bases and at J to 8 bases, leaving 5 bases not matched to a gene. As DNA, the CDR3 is TGTGCCAGCAGTTTAAGGCTAGCGGGGGGCCATGAGCAGTTCTTC. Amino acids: CASSLRLAGGHEQFF.

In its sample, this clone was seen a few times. For the CDR3, the DNA is TGCGCCAGCAGCTCGTGGGGGGGTTCAGGAAACACCATATATTTT. It specifies CASSSWGGSGNTIYF. The V gene is TRBV5-1, the J gene TRBJ1-3; a weak D match, TRBD1 (5 bases). The CDR3 runs 15 residues. Trimming left V 3 bases short and J 4 bases short, with 14 bases between. The germline V gene encodes CDR1 SGHRS and CDR2 YFSETQ.

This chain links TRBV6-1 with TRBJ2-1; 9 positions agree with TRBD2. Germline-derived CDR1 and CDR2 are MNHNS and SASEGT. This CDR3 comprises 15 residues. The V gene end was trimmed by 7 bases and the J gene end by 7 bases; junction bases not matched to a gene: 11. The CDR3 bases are TGTGCCAGCAATTTGGGACTAGCCATTTGGAATGAGCAGTTCTTC. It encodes CASNLGLAIWNEQFF.